This is a list of T cell receptor beta chains from one sample in a study of blood T cell repertoires in COVID-19. Sequencing was performed with immunoSEQ multiplex PCR; in TCRdb, only in-frame clones are kept and a portion is missing. The sample has more than 85,000 clones, roughly 79% seen once; the top ten hold about 10%. The sequencing sample was made of peripheral blood. These TCRs come from an older man with acute or convalescent COVID-19. The conserved cysteine and the conserved F or W are not part of the CDR3 here.

cdr3_aa	v_call
ASSSQKDRGQLSPYNEQF	TRBV7-8
ASSLRGINTEAF	TRBV7-9
ASSLQGASGYT	TRBV3-1/TRBV3-2
ASSTRDTIYEQY	TRBV18
SGYSQDYGYT	TRBV29-1
ASSLEVGELF	TRBV7-3
ASSGQLGGGGETQY	TRBV6-1
ASSSDRSPGDSPLH	TRBV7-2
ASSLGGVNTGELF	TRBV11-1
ATSRGAGGRSITGELF	TRBV15
AWSSGERVAF	TRBV30
AWSRQDNQPQH	TRBV30
ASSFGQGNEKLF	TRBV7-2
ASSPYSSANEKLF	TRBV5-4
ASSLADRVYEQF	TRBV5-1
ASSIGQGADEQF	TRBV19
SVGGLGAYEQY	TRBV29-1
ASSFQGNTEAF	TRBV5-1
ASSQEGGGNYGYT	TRBV3-1/TRBV3-2
ASSSTGGSGELF	TRBV6-4
ASSPWGLNTEAF	TRBV7-9
ASRLAGGGTGELF	TRBV10-2
ATSVDRGSTDTQY	TRBV24-1
ATSRGDRGGNQPQH	TRBV15
ASSFDRAYNQPQH	TRBV6-5
ASRQGENTGELF	TRBV2
ASSPAPGTGSNEQF	TRBV7-8
ASSPGYPRTGEGDTQY	TRBV11-3
ASSPAGAGKNYGYT	TRBV28
AWSPAPQTSGRWADTQY	TRBV30
ASSYAGVGGYT	TRBV6-5
SASGDPGERGYNEQF	TRBV20-1
ASSPQQNTEAF	TRBV7-2
ASSGTGGGYGYT	TRBV2
ASSHGRRGTSGNTIY	TRBV16
AWSGPSAGTDTQY	TRBV30
ASSQDRVLPYEQY	TRBV6-5
ASSPWRPSSYNEQF	TRBV19
ASSFRGTSGNYNEQF	TRBV7-8
ASSPPGSNEQY	TRBV7-2
ASSKREGNTEAF	TRBV6-2/TRBV6-3
ASSLGLDQPQH	TRBV18
SVVLAGHGTQY	TRBV29-1
ASSNPGTGNTEAF	TRBV6-5
ASSSSRTLKETQY	TRBV7-6
ASRKLGITPLGDQETQY	TRBV7-2